One TCR beta chain is described in this entry. Profiled with immunoSEQ multiplex PCR; TCRdb holds only in-frame clones, not every one. This sample has around 110,000 clones, with 80% to 85% found just once. The data are from a study of T cell responses to AZD1222 COVID-19 vaccine. Study summary: Second doses were pooled across both intervals (about 4 or about 12 weeks).

Between the trimmed V and J ends, which lost 5 bases and 4 bases, there was a span of 9 bases. The CDR3 is made up of 13 amino acids. The sample was peripheral blood, taken on day 0 of AZD1222 vaccination. The clonotype originates from an adult in good health. This chain links TRBV12-3 or TRBV12-4 with TRBJ1-5, with D perhaps TRBD1 (6 bases). The CDR3 DNA follows: TGTGCCAGCAGTCAGGACAGTAATCAGCCCCAGCATTTT. This encodes CASSQDSNQPQHF.